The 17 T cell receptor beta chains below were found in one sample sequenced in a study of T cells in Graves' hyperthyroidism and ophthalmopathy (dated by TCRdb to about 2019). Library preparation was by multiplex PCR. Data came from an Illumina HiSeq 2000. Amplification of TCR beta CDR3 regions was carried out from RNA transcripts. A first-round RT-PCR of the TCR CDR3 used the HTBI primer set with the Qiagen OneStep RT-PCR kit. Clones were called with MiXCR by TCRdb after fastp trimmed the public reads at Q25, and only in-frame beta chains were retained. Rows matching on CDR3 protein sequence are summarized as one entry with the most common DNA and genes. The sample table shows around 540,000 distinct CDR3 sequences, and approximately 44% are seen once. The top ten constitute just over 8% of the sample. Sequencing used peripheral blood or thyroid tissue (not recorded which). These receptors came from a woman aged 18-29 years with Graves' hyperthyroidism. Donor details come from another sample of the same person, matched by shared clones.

CDR3 sequence: CASSGGGLAGNYEQYF. Here the CDR3 DNA reads TGTGCCAGCAGCGGGGGGGGACTAGCGGGAAACTACGAGCAGTACTTC. The chain couples TRBV11-1 to TRBJ2-7; 13 bases line up with TRBD2. Germline values: CDR1 SGHAT, CDR2 FQDESV (reference sequence). CDR3 length equals 16 residues. Losses at the gene ends were 5 bases for V and 3 bases for J; bases not matched to a gene: 7. Full variable domain (rest looked up from reference TRBV11-1 and TRBJ2-7): EAEVAQSPRYKITEKSQAVAFWCDPISGHATLYWYRQILGQGPELLVQFQDESVVDDSQLPKDRFSAERLKGVDSTLKIQPAELGDSAMYLCASSGGGLAGNYEQYFGPGTRLTVT.

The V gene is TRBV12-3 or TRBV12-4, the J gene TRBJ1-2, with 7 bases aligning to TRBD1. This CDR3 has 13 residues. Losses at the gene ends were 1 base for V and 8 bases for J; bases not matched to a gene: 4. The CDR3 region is CASSLGSGGGYTF. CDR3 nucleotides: TGTGCCAGCAGTTTAGGTTCAGGGGGAGGCTACACCTTC.

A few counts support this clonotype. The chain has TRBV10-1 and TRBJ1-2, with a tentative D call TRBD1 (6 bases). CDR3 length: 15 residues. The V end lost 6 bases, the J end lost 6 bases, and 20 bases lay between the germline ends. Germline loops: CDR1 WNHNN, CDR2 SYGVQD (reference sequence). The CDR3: CASSTQGPLGDGYTF. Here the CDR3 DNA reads TGCGCCAGCAGCACTCAGGGGCCCCTGGGGGATGGCTACACCTTC.

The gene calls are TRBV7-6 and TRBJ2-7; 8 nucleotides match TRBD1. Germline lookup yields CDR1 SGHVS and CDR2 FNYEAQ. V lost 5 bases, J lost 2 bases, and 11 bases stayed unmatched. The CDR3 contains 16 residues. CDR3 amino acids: CASSQVSGTGPYEQYF. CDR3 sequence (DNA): TGTGCCAGCAGCCAAGTATCTGGGACAGGCCCCTACGAGCAGTACTTC.

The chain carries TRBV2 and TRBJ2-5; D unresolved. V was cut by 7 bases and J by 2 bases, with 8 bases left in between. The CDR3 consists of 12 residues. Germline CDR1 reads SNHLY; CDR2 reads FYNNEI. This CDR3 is CASTKDQETQYF. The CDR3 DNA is TGTGCCAGCACGAAGGATCAAGAGACCCAGTACTTC.

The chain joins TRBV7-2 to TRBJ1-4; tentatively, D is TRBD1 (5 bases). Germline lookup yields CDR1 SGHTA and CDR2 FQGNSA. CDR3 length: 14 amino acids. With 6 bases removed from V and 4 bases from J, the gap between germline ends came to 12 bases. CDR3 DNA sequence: TGTGCCAGCAGACGGGACGGATATAATGAAAAACTGTTTTTT. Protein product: CASRRDGYNEKLFF.

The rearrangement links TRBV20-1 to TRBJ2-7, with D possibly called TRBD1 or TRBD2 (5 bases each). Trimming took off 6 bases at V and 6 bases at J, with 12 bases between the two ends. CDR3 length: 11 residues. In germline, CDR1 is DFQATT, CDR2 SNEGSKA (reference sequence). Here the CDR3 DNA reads TGCAGTGCCGAAGCTGGGGGCGAGCAGTACTTC. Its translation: CSAEAGGEQYF.

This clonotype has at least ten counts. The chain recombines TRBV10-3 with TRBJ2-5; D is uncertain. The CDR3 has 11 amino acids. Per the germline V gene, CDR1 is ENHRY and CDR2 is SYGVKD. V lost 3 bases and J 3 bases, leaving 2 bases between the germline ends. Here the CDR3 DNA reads TGTGCCATCAGTGACGAAGAGACCCAGTACTTC. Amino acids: CAISDEETQYF.

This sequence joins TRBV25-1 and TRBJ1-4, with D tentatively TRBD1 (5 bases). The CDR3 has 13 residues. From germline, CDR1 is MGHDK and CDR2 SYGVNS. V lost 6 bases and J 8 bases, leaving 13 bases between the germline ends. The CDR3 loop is CASRGDGGEKLFF. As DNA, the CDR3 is TGTGCCAGCAGAGGGGACGGCGGGGAAAAACTGTTTTTT.

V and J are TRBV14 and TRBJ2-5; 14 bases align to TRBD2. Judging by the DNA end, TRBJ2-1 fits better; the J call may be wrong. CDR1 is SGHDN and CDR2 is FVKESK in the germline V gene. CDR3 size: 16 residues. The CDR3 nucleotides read TGTGCCAGCAGCCTTTCCTGGACTAGCGGGAGGATCGGACAGTTCTTC. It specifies CASSLSWTSGRIGQFF.

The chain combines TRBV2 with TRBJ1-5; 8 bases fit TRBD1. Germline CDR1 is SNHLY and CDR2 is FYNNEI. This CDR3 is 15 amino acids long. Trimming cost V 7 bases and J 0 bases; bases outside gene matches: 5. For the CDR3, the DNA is TGTGCCAGCAAGGACAGGGTAAATAGCAATCAGCCCCAGCATTTT. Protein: CASKDRVNSNQPQHF.

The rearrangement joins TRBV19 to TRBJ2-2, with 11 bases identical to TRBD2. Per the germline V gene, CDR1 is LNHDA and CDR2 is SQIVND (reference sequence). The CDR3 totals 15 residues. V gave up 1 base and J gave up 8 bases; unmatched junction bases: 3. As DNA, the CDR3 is TGTGCCAGTAGTATAGCAGGGACTAGCGGTGGGGAGCTGTTTTTT. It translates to CASSIAGTSGGELFF.

In DNA form, the CDR3 reads TGTGCCATCACCGAAGGGACCCAAGAGACCCAGTACTTC. Translation: CAITEGTQETQYF. J is TRBJ2-5 and V is TRBV10-3; D tentatively fits TRBD1 or TRBD2 (5 bases each). Per germline, CDR1 ENHRY and CDR2 SYGVKD. The V and J ends lost 7 bases and 1 base respectively, with 10 bases between them. The CDR3 has 13 residues.

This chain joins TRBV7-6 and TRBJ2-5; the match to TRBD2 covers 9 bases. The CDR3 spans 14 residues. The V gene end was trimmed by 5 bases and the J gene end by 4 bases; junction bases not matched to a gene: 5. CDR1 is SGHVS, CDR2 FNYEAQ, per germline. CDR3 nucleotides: TGTGCCAGCAGCAATAGAGCGGGAGGAGAGACCCAGTACTTC. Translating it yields CASSNRAGGETQYF.

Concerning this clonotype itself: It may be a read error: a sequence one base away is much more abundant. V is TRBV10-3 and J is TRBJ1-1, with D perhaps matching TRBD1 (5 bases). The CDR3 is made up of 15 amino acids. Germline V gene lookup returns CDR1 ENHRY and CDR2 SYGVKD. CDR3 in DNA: TGTGCCATCACCCCACAGGAGGGCGTGAACGCTGAAGCTTTCTTT. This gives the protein CAITPQEGVNAEAFF.

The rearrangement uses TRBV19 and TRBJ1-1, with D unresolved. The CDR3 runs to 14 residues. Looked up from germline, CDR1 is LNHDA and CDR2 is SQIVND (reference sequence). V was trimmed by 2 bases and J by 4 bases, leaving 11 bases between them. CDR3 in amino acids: CASSIRAGSTEAFF. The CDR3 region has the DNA TGTGCCAGTAGTATAAGGGCGGGATCCACTGAAGCTTTCTTT. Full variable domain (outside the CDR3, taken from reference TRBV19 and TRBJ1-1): DGGITQSPKYLFRKEGQNVTLSCEQNLNHDAMYWYRQDPGQGLRLIYYSQIVNDFQKGDIAEGYSVSREKKESFPLTVTSAQKNPTAFYLCASSIRAGSTEAFFGQGTRLTVV.

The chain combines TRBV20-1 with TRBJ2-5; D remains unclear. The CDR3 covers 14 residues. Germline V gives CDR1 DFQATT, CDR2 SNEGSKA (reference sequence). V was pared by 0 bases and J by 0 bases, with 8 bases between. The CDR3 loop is CSARDPGNQETQYF. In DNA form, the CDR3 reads TGCAGTGCTAGAGATCCGGGTAACCAAGAGACCCAGTACTTC.